This T cell receptor beta chain is from a study of CD8+CD57+ T cells in acquired aplastic anemia (dated by TCRdb to 2016 to 2019). With regard to the full study: A mean of 3.2 ug of DNA, ranging from roughly 0.19 to 30 ug, was extracted from sorted CD4+ and CD8+ cells. CD8+CD57+ expansion was defined as a frequency above the mean frequency observed in healthy subjects. Results and caveats for the whole study, not just this receptor: Patients and healthy controls showed no significant difference in CD8+ Simpson's diversity (P=0.060). Some 30 CD8+ CDR3 sequences were shared between patients and controls but appeared highly expressed in patients and within their immunodominant clones.

Flow cytometry had shown CD8+CD57+ cell expansion in the patients selected for sequencing. Every patient had severe acquired aplastic anemia, diagnosed using the International Study of Aplastic Anemia and Agranulocytosis and Camitta criteria. No patient had received any therapy when blood was sampled. TCR repertoires of sorted CD4+ and CD8+ blood T cells from severe aplastic anemia patients and healthy subjects were deep-sequenced in the study. In the USA, patient enrollment took place under clinicaltrials.gov protocols 00001620, 01623167, 00001397, 00071045, 00081523 and 00961064. Ficoll-Paque density gradient centrifugation was used to isolate peripheral blood mononuclear cells. CD4+ and CD8+ T cells were sorted by FACS or magnetic beads before DNA extraction. This clonotype was counted at least ten times. The specificity of this receptor is unknown. Base qualities are missing; no much larger clone stands one base away.

Genomic DNA was used as template for profiling of TCR beta VDJ combinations and CDR3 sequences. An Illumina HiSeq 2000 was used for TCR repertoire sequencing. Under the source paper's analysis protocol: TRBV/TRBJ rearrangement plots, CDR3 size and DJ length profiles, and Simpson's diversity index were used to assess repertoires. The most abundant DNA sequence in the deep sequencing data was defined as the immunodominant clone. CDR3 amino acid sequences were screened for sharing across subjects and compared with published repertoires and the VDJdb database. Using fastp at Q25 and MiXCR, TCRdb reprocessed the public reads and kept productive beta chains. Each CDR3 protein appears once, grouped with its most common genes and DNA. In this record, the V and J calls reflect TCRdb's handling and not the investigators' own analysis. The sample includes about 240,000 distinct CDR3 sequences, with around 45% observed a single time. Of the sample, roughly 8% is held by the ten largest clones.

CDR1 is given as LNHDA and CDR2 as SQIVND, both from the germline V gene (reference sequence). Its CDR3 holds 12 amino acids, cysteine through phenylalanine. Only the CDR3 part of the read is kept: 36 bases, read in frame from the first base. V sheds 3 bases and J sheds 4 bases, leaving 4 bases between their ends. The sample was sorted CD4+, CD8+, or CD8+CD57+ T cells (not recorded which) from PBMCs. The chain links TRBV19 with TRBJ2-1; the D gene cannot be resolved reliably. The clonotype originates from a human donor with aplastic anemia. The CDR3: CASSIGYNEQFF. Here is the DNA: TGTGCCAGTAGTATTGGATACAATGAGCAGTTCTTC.